This TCR beta chain was profiled in a study of cytotoxic CD8 clonotypes in ibrutinib-treated CLL. Across the whole study: Among patients, around 25 responded partially and 2 completely; 14 then stayed remitted and 12 progressed after median roughly 68 months. On average, each sample had a few hundred thousand productive templates and roughly 95,000 productive rearrangements.

On this clone itself: The target antigen is unknown.

Frozen-stored PBMCs produced 1.5 to 2.5 micrograms of genomic DNA for TCR beta libraries. The CDR3 is made up of 15 amino acids. After removal of 2 bases from V and 6 bases from J, the junction contained 5 bases not matched to a gene. The germline CDR1 and CDR2 sequences are SGHKS and YYEKEE (reference sequence). Study-wide results and caveats: A rise in clonality was seen at ibrutinib response, and a fall back toward baseline was seen at progression.

The repertoire was sequenced with immunoSEQ multiplex PCR; TCRdb's copy has only in-frame clones and lacks some. The sample records about 40,000 clones, around 63% being singletons. This chain uses TRBV5-5 with TRBJ2-3, with 11 bases identical to TRBD1. The sequences come from PBMCs, collected at disease progression, from a patient treated with ibrutinib. The TCR sequence derives from a human donor with chronic lymphocytic leukemia. The CDR3 nucleotides read TGTGCCAGCAGCTTTCCGGGACAGGGGGACGATACGCAGTATTTT. Translation gives CASSFPGQGDDTQYF.